This T cell receptor beta chain was profiled in a study of T cells in Graves' hyperthyroidism and ophthalmopathy. Concerning this clonotype itself: The antigen remains unidentified.

General study findings and limits: Separating ophthalmopathy from stable hyperthyroidism was achieved by a 13 V-J model. Most clonotypes expanded in thyroid above 0.001 were likewise present in blood.

Recently diagnosed hyperthyroidism of less than 2 months' duration affected patients aged 18 to 65. Fresh peripheral blood, under 13 ml, was the source of the PBMCs. Germline loops: CDR1 MNHEY, CDR2 SVGEGT. The length of the CDR3 is 15 residues. J gave up 8 bases and V 7 bases, and 12 bases lay outside the gene matches. The investigators amplified TCR beta CDR3 regions from RNA transcripts. A set of HTBI primers served as the primers for a first-round RT-PCR of the TCR CDR3. TCRdb itself ran the multiplex PCR reads through MiXCR, one entry per CDR3 protein. The sample holds approximately 210,000 distinct CDR3 sequences, 15% to 20% seen once.

The source of this sequence is a man aged 50 or older with Graves' hyperthyroidism. Sequencing was carried out using blood. The chain uses TRBV6-2 or TRBV6-3 and TRBJ2-1; 9 bases fit TRBD2. Here the CDR3 reads CASTRGGGRDYEQFF. CDR3 nucleotide sequence: TGTGCCAGCACCAGGGGCGGCGGGAGGGACTATGAGCAGTTCTTC.